This section outlines one TCR beta chain sequence together with its context. Its target antigen remains unknown. No base quality information exists; no much larger clone differs at one position. Including cysteine and phenylalanine, the CDR3 has 14 amino acids. Just CDR3 DNA is preserved here, 42 bases in frame from base 1. The junction shows trimming of 7 bases on V and 8 bases on J, and the gene matches do not reach 13 bases of it. For CDR1 and CDR2, the germline V gene lists MNHEY and SVGAGI. TCRbeta CDR3 regions were amplified from genomic DNA by means of the immunoSEQ Assay, a bias-controlled multiplex PCR. On the study's bioinformatics: The number of nucleated cells in each sample was estimated by amplification of reference gene primers within the assay. Sequence reads were collapsed and filtered to measure the absolute abundance of every unique TCRbeta CDR3 rearrangement. For each sample, productive Simpson clonality was calculated as the square root of Simpson's diversity index over productive rearrangements. Sourced from immuneACCESS, this table was stored by TCRdb with only in-frame sequences that have V and J called. A share of the clones is absent; for the studies checked, an unresolved V gene accounts for under half, and the remainder has no known explanation. The DNA was the basis for D and trimming; V, J and clone size are from that table. The sample has roughly 200,000 clones on record, roughly 83% of them singletons. Jointly, the top ten make up around 7% of the sample.

At one collaborating source in Seattle, patients were enrolled during active infection and were followed longitudinally through the course of disease. Whole blood was collected in K2EDTA tubes by collaborating institutions according to the institutions' own protocols. For TCRbeta analysis, collaborators shipped samples in one of three forms: frozen whole blood, isolated PBMCs, or DNA extracted from either of those sample types. This sample stems from a study of blood T cell repertoires in COVID-19 (TCRdb year 2020). Background for the entire study: Samples from collaborators originated in the United States, Italy and Spain and spanned both the acute and convalescent phases of COVID-19. The material from the prospective study consisted of cDNA or gDNA derived from T cells, B-cell-depleted T cells, or PBMCs. Subjects who had been exposed to COVID-19, were actively infected with it, or had recovered from it provided the deeply sampled blood TCRbeta repertoires that made up the dataset. The repertoires were released in a freely available public database meant as a resource for research on the immune response to SARS-CoV-2. The samples were drawn from two sources: the first 160 participants of the ongoing ImmuneRACE study, and over 950 subjects contributed by 6 global collaborators. Nearly every sample came with metadata listing a de-identified subject ID, COVID-19 status, age in years and sex. Where available, HLA class I and class II types were obtained from metadata supplied by the sample provider rather than from assay-based typing.

What the work shows at the level of the full study, not this receptor alone: How much clinical and demographic metadata was included differed by source and by participant, and the metadata was provided uncurated.

The source of this sequence is a woman aged 40 to 49 with COVID-19, enrolled during active disease. This chain joins TRBV6-5 to TRBJ1-2; TRBD1 fits 7 bases in the junction. Specimen: peripheral blood. The CDR3: CASNRGTEQGGYTF. The DNA reads TGTGCCAGCAATAGGGGGACAGAGCAAGGAGGCTACACCTTC.